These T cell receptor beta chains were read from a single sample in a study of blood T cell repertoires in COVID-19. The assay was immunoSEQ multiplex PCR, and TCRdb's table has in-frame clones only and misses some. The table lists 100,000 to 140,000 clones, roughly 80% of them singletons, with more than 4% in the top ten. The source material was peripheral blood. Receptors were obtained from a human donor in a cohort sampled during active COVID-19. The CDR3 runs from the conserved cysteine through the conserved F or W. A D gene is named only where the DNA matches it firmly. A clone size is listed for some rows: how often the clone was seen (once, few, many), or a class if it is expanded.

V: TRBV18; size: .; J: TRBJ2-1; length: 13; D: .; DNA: TGTGCCAGCTCTAGAGGACTGGACAATGAGCAGTTCTTC; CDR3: CASSRGLDNEQFF
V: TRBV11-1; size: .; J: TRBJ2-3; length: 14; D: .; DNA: TGTGCCAGCAGCCCCTTTAGCGTCACAGATACGCAGTATTTT; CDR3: CASSPFSVTDTQYF
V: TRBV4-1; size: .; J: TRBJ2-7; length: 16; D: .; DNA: TGCGCCAGCAGCCAAGCGCGAGGAGCCAGGGCTGGGGAGCAGTACTTC; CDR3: CASSQARGARAGEQYF
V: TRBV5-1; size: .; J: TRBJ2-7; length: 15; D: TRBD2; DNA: TGCGCCAGCACCCCGGGGGGGGGCTGGGTCTACGAGCAGTACTTC; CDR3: CASTPGGGWVYEQYF
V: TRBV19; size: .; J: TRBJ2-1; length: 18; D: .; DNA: TGTGCCAGTAGTATAGAATACGCTAGCCGGAGCTCCTACAATGAGCAGTTCTTC; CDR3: CASSIEYASRSSYNEQFF
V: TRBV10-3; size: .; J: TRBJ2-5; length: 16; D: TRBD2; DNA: TGTGCCGCATCCGAAAGTCTAGCGGGACCCCAAGAGACCCAGTACTTC; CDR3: CAASESLAGPQETQYF
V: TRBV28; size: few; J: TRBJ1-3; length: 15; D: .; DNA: TGTGCCAGCAGTTCTCAGGGGACATCTGGAAACACCATATATTTT; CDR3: CASSSQGTSGNTIYF
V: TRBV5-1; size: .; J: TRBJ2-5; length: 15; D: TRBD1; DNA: TGCGCCAGCAGCTTGTCCACAGGGGATGGGGAGACCCAGTACTTC; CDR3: CASSLSTGDGETQYF
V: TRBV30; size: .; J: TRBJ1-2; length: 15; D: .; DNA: TGTGCCTGGAGTGTACCAGGCAGGGGTGTCTATGGCTACACCTTC; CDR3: CAWSVPGRGVYGYTF
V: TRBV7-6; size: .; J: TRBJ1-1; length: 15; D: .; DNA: TGTGCCAGCAGCTTAGGGTCCAGGGGCAACACTGAAGCTTTCTTT; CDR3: CASSLGSRGNTEAFF
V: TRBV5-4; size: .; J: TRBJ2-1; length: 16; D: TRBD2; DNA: TGTGCCAGCAGCTTGGACACTAGCGGGAGGATCGATGAGCAGTTCTTC; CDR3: CASSLDTSGRIDEQFF
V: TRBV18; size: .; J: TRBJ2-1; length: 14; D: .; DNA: TGTGCCAGCTCACCCGGTCTGGGCGCCGATGAGCAGTTCTTC; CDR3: CASSPGLGADEQFF
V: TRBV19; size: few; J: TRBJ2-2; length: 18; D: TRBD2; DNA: TGTGCCAGCAGCCGGATCCATAGCGGGAGTGGGGACACCGGGGAGCTGTTTTTT; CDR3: CASSRIHSGSGDTGELFF
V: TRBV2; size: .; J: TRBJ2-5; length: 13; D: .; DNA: TGTGCCAGCAGGAGGACAGAACAAGAGACCCAGTACTTC; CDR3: CASRRTEQETQYF
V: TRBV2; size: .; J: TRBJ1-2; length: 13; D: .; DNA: TGTGCCAGCAGTCTGGAGGGAGGGTATGGCTACACCTTC; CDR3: CASSLEGGYGYTF
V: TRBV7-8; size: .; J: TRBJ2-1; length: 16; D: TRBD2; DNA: TGTGCCAGCAGCTTAGTTGGGACTAGCGGGATTAATGAGCAGTTCTTC; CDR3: CASSLVGTSGINEQFF
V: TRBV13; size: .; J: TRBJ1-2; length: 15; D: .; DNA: TGTGCCAGCAGTTCCTTGAGGCATACTAACTATGGCTACACCTTC; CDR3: CASSSLRHTNYGYTF
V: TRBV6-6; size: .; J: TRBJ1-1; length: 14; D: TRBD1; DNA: TGTGCCAGCAGTCCTCGACAGGGGGCGGCTGAAGCTTTCTTT; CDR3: CASSPRQGAAEAFF
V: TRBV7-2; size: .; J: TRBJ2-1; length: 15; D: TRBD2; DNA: TGTGCCAGCAGCGAGACTAGCCTTTCACACAATGAGCAGTTCTTC; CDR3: CASSETSLSHNEQFF
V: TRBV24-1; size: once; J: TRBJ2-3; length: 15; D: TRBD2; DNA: TGTGCCACCAGTGGGGGGACTACTTACACAGATACGCAGTATTTT; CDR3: CATSGGTTYTDTQYF
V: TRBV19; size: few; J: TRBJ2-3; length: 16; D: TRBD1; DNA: TGTGCCAGTAGTTACTCATCAGGACAGGGGGCGAGAACGCAGTATTTT; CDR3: CASSYSSGQGARTQYF
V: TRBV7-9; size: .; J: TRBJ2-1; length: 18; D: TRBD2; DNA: TGTGCCAGCAGCCAGAGCGGGTTAGCGGGAGGACGGTACAATGAGCAGTTCTTC; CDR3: CASSQSGLAGGRYNEQFF
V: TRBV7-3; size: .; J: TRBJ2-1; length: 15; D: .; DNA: TGTGCCAGCAGCTTACGGAGCGGTGATAACAATGAGCAGTTCTTC; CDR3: CASSLRSGDNNEQFF
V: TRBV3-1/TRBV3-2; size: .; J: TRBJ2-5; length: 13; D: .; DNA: TGTGCCAGCAGCCTCAGTACGCGGGAGACCCAGTACTTC; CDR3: CASSLSTRETQYF
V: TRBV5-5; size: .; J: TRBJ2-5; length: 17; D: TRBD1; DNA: TGTGCCAGCAGCTGGGGTACCGGGACAGGGGGTCGAGAGACCCAGTACTTC; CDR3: CASSWGTGTGGRETQYF
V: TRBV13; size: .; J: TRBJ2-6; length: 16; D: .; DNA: TGTGCCAGCAGCCCAGGGGGGCAAGCAGGGGCCAACGTCCTGACTTTC; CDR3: CASSPGGQAGANVLTF
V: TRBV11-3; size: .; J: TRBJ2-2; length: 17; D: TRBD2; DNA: TGTGCCAGCAGCTTAGAATCCTATCTAGCGGACACCGGGGAGCTGTTTTTT; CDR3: CASSLESYLADTGELFF
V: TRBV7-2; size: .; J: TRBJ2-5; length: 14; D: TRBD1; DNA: TGTGCCAGCAGCCAACAGGGGGCCCAAGAGACCCAGTACTTC; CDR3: CASSQQGAQETQYF
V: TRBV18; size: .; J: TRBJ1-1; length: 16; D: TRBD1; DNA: TGTGCCAGCTCAAGGTTGACAGGGGGAGAGGGTACTGAAGCTTTCTTT; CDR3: CASSRLTGGEGTEAFF
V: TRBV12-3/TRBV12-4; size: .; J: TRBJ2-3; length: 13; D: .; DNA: TGTGCCAGCAGGTCCGTCCGGGGAGATACGCAGTATTTT; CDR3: CASRSVRGDTQYF
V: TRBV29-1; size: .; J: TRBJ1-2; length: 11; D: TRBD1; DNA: TGCAGCGCCAGGACAGGGGGTGGCTACACCTTC; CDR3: CSARTGGGYTF
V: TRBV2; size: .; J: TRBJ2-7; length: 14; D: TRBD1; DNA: TGTGCCAGCAGTGCCGCGCAGGGGGCCTACGAGCAGTACTTC; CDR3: CASSAAQGAYEQYF
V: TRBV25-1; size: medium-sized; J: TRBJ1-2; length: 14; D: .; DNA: TGTGCCAGCAGTGATGAGATGGACGGACTCGAGCTAATCTTC; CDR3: CASSDEMDGLELIF
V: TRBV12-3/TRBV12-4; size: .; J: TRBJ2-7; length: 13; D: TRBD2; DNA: TGTGCCAGCAGTTTTAAGCGGGAAGACGAGCAGTACTTC; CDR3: CASSFKREDEQYF
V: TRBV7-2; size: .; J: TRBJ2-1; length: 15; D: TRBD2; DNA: TGTGCCAGCAGCTTTCCTAGCGGGAGGGGTAATGAGCAGTTCTTC; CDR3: CASSFPSGRGNEQFF
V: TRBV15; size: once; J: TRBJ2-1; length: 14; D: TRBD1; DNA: TGTGCCACCAACCGGGACAGGGGGATTGGTGAGCAGTTCTTC; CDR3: CATNRDRGIGEQFF